Below are 20 T cell receptor beta chains sequenced from a single sample in a study of blood T cells in healthy people across ages. A J-beta primer mix and a sample-barcoded 5' primer were used in a second PCR of roughly 6 to 12 cycles. TCRdb fed the 5' RACE reads into MiXCR, producing one record per CDR3 protein. This table holds over 450,000 distinct CDR3 sequences, 24% found once. These same records also appear under a second study, on T cells of mothers and their children.

Sequenced material: blood. The receptors originated from a boy younger than 18 in good health.

Remarks on this clonotype: A much larger clone differs from this one at a single base, so this may be a read error. The V gene is TRBV6-1, the J gene TRBJ2-7; TRBD2 agrees at 8 bases. CDR1 and CDR2 (germline): MNHNS, SASEGT. This CDR3 spans 12 amino acids. CDR3 loop: CAGRGLAYEQYF. The CDR3 DNA follows: TGTGCCGGCAGGGGACTAGCCTACGAGCAGTACTTC.

This chain connects TRBV4-2 to TRBJ1-4; weak D call: TRBD1 (5 bases). Trimming stripped 5 bases from V and 5 bases from J, with 18 bases between. CDR1 is LGHNA and CDR2 is YNFKEQ in the germline V gene. The CDR3 is 16 amino acids. The CDR3 DNA follows: TGTGCCAGCAGCACAAATGCCGGGGCACTAAATGAAAAACTGTTTTTT. Encoded protein: CASSTNAGALNEKLFF.

This clonotype was picked up a small number of times. The chain couples TRBV9 to TRBJ2-7; D tentatively fits TRBD1 or TRBD2 (7 bases each). CDR3 length: 14 amino acids. Looked up from germline, CDR1 is SGDLS and CDR2 is YYNGEE. Trimming removed 5 bases from V and 2 bases from J, with 14 bases in between. The CDR3 here is CASSVGGGAYEQYF. As DNA, the CDR3 is TGTGCCAGCAGTGTGGGAGGGGGCGCCTACGAGCAGTACTTC.

This clonotype was seen a handful of times. The chain uses TRBV4-3 and TRBJ2-2; a weak D match, TRBD2 (5 bases). CDR1 and CDR2 (germline): LGHNA, YSLEER. The length of the CDR3 is 17 residues. V dropped 1 base and J dropped 4 bases, with 16 bases sitting between them. In nucleotides, the CDR3 is TGCGCCAGCAGCCAAGGCCCCGGGAAGAAAGGCACCGGGGAGCTGTTTTTT. The encoded protein is CASSQGPGKKGTGELFF.

Here the CDR3 reads CATSDRTSGSYEQFF. Here the CDR3 DNA reads TGTGCCACCAGTGACCGGACTAGCGGGAGCTATGAGCAGTTCTTC. This chain links TRBV24-1 with TRBJ2-1; TRBD2 agrees at 13 bases. The V gene's germline CDR1 is KGHDR and CDR2 SFDVKD. Germline trimming cut 4 bases from V and 8 bases from J; bases unmatched to any gene: 4. CDR3 length equals 15 residues.

The chain carries TRBV9 and TRBJ1-1, with TRBD1 matching over 7 bases. Germline CDR1 SGDLS, CDR2 YYNGEE. V trimming: 4 bases; J trimming: 1 base; junction bases outside the gene matches: 7. The CDR3 covers 15 residues. The CDR3: CASSPRTGPNTEAFF. Here the CDR3 DNA reads TGTGCCAGCAGCCCGAGGACAGGACCGAACACTGAAGCTTTCTTT.

V gene TRBV27 combines with J gene TRBJ2-1; no firm D call. Trimming removed 6 bases from V and 8 bases from J, with 17 bases in between. Germline V gene lookup returns CDR1 MNHEY and CDR2 SMNVEV (reference sequence). This CDR3 is 14 amino acids long. The CDR3 DNA is TGTGCCAGCAGACCCTCCGAAGGCGTTGATGAGCAGTTCTTC. As protein: CASRPSEGVDEQFF.

The J gene is TRBJ1-4, the V gene TRBV13, with D perhaps matching TRBD1 (6 bases). The V end was cut by 0 bases, the J end by 5 bases, with 16 bases between. Germline V gene sequence: CDR1 PRHDT, CDR2 FYEKMQ (reference sequence). CDR3 length: 17 amino acids. Here the CDR3 DNA reads TGTGCCAGCAGCTTAGGACTTGGACAGAAACTAAATGAAAAACTGTTTTTT. Translated: CASSLGLGQKLNEKLFF.

This clonotype was detected once. The rearrangement uses TRBV29-1 and TRBJ1-1; no clear D gene. Trimming cost V 6 bases and J 0 bases, with 14 bases left between them. Germline CDR1 is SQVTM and CDR2 is ANQGSEA. The CDR3 is 14 amino acids. The CDR3, as DNA: TGCAGCGTGAGGGTGGGCCGGGTGAACACTGAAGCTTTCTTT. Protein: CSVRVGRVNTEAFF. The complete variable domain, with remaining parts taken from reference TRBV29-1 and TRBJ1-1, reads SAVISQKPSRDICQRGTSLTIQCQVDSQVTMMFWYRQQPGQSLTLIATANQGSEATYESGFVIDKFPISRPNLTFSTLTVSNMSPEDSSIYLCSVRVGRVNTEAFFGQGTRLTVV.

V gene TRBV20-1 combines with J gene TRBJ2-3, with no clear D. With 7 bases removed from V and 5 bases from J, the gap between germline ends came to 22 bases. This CDR3 is 15 amino acids long. CDR1 is DFQATT, CDR2 SNEGSKA, per germline (reference sequence). The CDR3 loop reads CSDLRADPMVDTQYF. The CDR3 region has the DNA TGCAGTGACCTCCGGGCGGACCCTATGGTAGATACGCAGTATTTT.

This clonotype has a handful of counts. The rearrangement uses TRBV27 and TRBJ2-3, with 10 bases identical to TRBD2. The CDR3 extends over 15 amino acids. The ends lost 4 bases at V and 3 bases at J; junction bases unmatched: 4. Germline V CDR1 and CDR2: MNHEY, SMNVEV (reference sequence). CDR3 nucleotide sequence: TGTGCCAGCAGTTCCGGACTAGCGGCGACAGATACGCAGTATTTT. Translation: CASSSGLAATDTQYF.

The V gene is TRBV20-1, the J gene TRBJ2-3; 10 positions match TRBD2. Germline V CDR1 and CDR2: DFQATT, SNEGSKA (reference sequence). The CDR3 has 16 residues. V trimming: 3 bases; J trimming: 5 bases; junction bases outside the gene matches: 11. Written as DNA, the CDR3 is TGCAGTGCTAGTAACTCTGGGCTAGCGGGGGAAGATACGCAGTATTTT. It translates to CSASNSGLAGEDTQYF.

This clonotype was seen a handful of times. The chain couples TRBV5-1 to TRBJ2-1; 8 nucleotides agree with TRBD1. There are 16 residues in the CDR3. Germline V CDR1 and CDR2: SGHRS, YFSETQ. After removal of 4 bases from V and 2 bases from J, the junction contained 8 bases not matched to a gene. Here the CDR3 DNA reads TGCGCCAGCAGCACCTCGACAGGGGACACCTACAATGAGCAGTTCTTC. It encodes CASSTSTGDTYNEQFF.

This clonotype occurred many times. The chain links TRBV29-1 to TRBJ2-7; 15 nucleotides agree with TRBD2. Looked up from germline, CDR1 is SQVTM and CDR2 is ANQGSEA. The V gene end was trimmed by 7 bases and the J gene end by 5 bases; junction bases not matched to a gene: 12. The CDR3 sequence is 16 residues long. CDR3 DNA sequence: TGCAGCGCAGATAGTGGGACTAGCGGGAGGAAAAACGAGCAGTACTTC. It is translated as CSADSGTSGRKNEQYF.

Ten or more counts support this clonotype. The genes are TRBV29-1 and TRBJ2-1; TRBD1 agrees at 8 bases. Germline V gene lookup returns CDR1 SQVTM and CDR2 ANQGSEA. Unmatched junction bases numbered 9, after V lost 0 bases and J lost 8 bases. The CDR3 runs 15 residues. CDR3 in DNA: TGCAGCGTTGAAGATTGGGCAGGGGGCGTCTATGAGCAGTTCTTC. Translating it yields CSVEDWAGGVYEQFF.

The chain joins TRBV5-6 to TRBJ1-2, with 7 nucleotides matching TRBD1. CDR3 length: 16 residues. Germline lookup yields CDR1 SGHDT and CDR2 YYEEEE. V lost 1 base to trimming and J lost 4 bases; unmatched junction nucleotides: 10. CDR3 coding DNA: TGTGCCAGCAGCTTGCCTGGACAGGTTCAGGTCTATGGCTACACCTTC. This translates into CASSLPGQVQVYGYTF. The complete variable domain, with remaining parts taken from reference TRBV5-6 and TRBJ1-2, reads DAGVTQSPTHLIKTRGQQVTLRCSPKSGHDTVSWYQQALGQGPQFIFQYYEEEERQRGNFPDRFSGHQFPNYSSELNVNALLLGDSALYLCASSLPGQVQVYGYTFGSGTRLTVV.

The V gene is TRBV5-1, the J gene TRBJ1-3; D may be TRBD1 (5 bases). The V end lost 2 bases, the J end lost 3 bases, and 18 bases lay between the germline ends. From germline, CDR1 is SGHRS and CDR2 YFSETQ. The CDR3 runs 17 residues. The CDR3 is CASSLAGTRTLGNTIYF. The CDR3 bases are TGCGCCAGCAGCTTAGCGGGGACGCGGACCCTTGGAAACACCATATATTTT. The full variable domain, completed using reference TRBV5-1 and TRBJ1-3, is KAGVTQTPRYLIKTRGQQVTLSCSPISGHRSVSWYQQTPGQGLQFLFEYFSETQRNKGNFPGRFSGRQFSNSRSEMNVSTLELGDSALYLCASSLAGTRTLGNTIYFGEGSWLTVV.

In the case of this clonotype: One junction end disagrees with the germline gene, perhaps due to a read error. This rearrangement joins TRBV7-7 to TRBJ2-5; unclear D gene. Germline V CDR1 and CDR2: SSHAT, FNYEAQ (reference sequence). The CDR3 runs to 14 residues. This CDR3 reads CASSPTSLQETQYF. CDR3 bases: TGTGCTAGCAGCCCGACGTCCCTCCAAGAGACCCAGTACTTC.

The chain combines TRBV10-3 with TRBJ2-1; no clear D gene. CDR1 ENHRY and CDR2 SYGVKD come from the germline V gene. This CDR3 comprises 13 residues. V lost 8 bases and J 0 bases, leaving 8 bases between the germline ends. Written as DNA, the CDR3 is TGTGCCATCTCCAGAAGCTCCTACAATGAGCAGTTCTTC. It translates to CAISRSSYNEQFF.

CDR3 nucleotides: TGTGCCAGCAGCCAAGATTTTACCGCTAGCCCTCCCTTCAGGGAGTACAATGAGCAGTTCTTC. Translated: CASSQDFTASPPFREYNEQFF. The chain has TRBV14 and TRBJ2-1; TRBD1 or TRBD2 may be the D gene (5 bases each). The CDR3 runs 21 residues. CDR1 and CDR2 (germline): SGHDN, FVKESK. Deletions cut 0 bases from V and 4 bases from J, with 28 bases between.